The present T cell receptor (beta chain) was sequenced within a study of blood T cell repertoires in COVID-19. V shed 4 bases, J shed 3 bases, and the junction held 6 bases outside the gene matches. The CDR3 covers 15 residues. Germline CDR1 reads SGHRS; CDR2 reads YFSETQ. Method: immunoSEQ multiplex PCR; TCRdb's copy keeps in-frame clones and lacks some. Of about 95,000 clones in the sample, roughly 79% were seen once. The sample comprised peripheral blood. The clonotype originates from a man older than 75 with COVID-19, enrolled during active disease. V usage is TRBV5-1 and J usage is TRBJ2-2; 7 bases are shared with TRBD1. The DNA for the CDR3 is TGCGCCAGCAGCCCACGGACAGGACACACCGGGGAGCTGTTTTTT. The encoded protein is CASSPRTGHTGELFF.